Listed below are T cell receptor beta chains from one sample, sequenced in a study of shared clonotypes between healthy human individuals. Here immunoSEQ multiplex PCR was the method, and the copy in TCRdb shows in-frame clones only, minus some. The sample holds 2 million to 2.5 million clones; approximately 90% are singletons and the top ten take 0.3% to 0.4%. What was sequenced was naive CD4+ T cells from PBMCs. The origin of the receptors is a man younger than 35 in good health. Some clones in this sample may be carry-over from other donors' samples. Both conserved end residues are trimmed from each CDR3. The size field is filled for only some rows; it gives once, few, many or a size class.

v_call clone_size cdr3_aa
TRBV5-1 - ASSLTGTGPGAF
TRBV5-4 once ASSLDMGEQF
TRBV28 once ASTARPGEADTQY
TRBV6-4 - ASRPGTGGNTEAF
TRBV9 - ASSVSSSGPSYNEQF
TRBV4-1 - ASSQAPTGVSGNTIY
TRBV4-3 - ASSHNREESYEQY
TRBV5-1 once ASSLVAGWDIQY
TRBV4-1 - ASSQDASVDTQY
TRBV7-9 - ASSRRGQGYEQY
TRBV5-4 - ASSRQGPMDEQY
TRBV18 - ASSPPGGSASYEQY
TRBV10-3 - AITGTSSGELF
TRBV6-1 - ASSEGSRDLYEQY
TRBV7-2 - ASSLRTSGRTYEQY
TRBV9 - ASSVSGFSYEQY
TRBV9 - ASSRQPSGGETQY
TRBV28 - ASRPGGRNEKLF
TRBV7-2 - ASSSNRAPFNTQY
TRBV23-1 once ASKGRPEQGAAWMNTEAF
TRBV6-1 - ASSVFSQSNQPQH
TRBV5-1 - ASGAGSYTGELF
TRBV12-2 - ASRSHLDSGPPTYNEQF
TRBV5-1 - ASSLLTGQGSYGYT